This T cell receptor (beta chain) was obtained from a study of T cell responses to AZD1222 COVID-19 vaccine. General study results and limits: Spike-specific TCR depth and breadth grew after two AZD1222 doses. Repertoires were obtained solely post-peak T cell response. Baseline seropositives among AZD1222 recipients totaled only five to seven.

For this clone: Its antigen is not known.

Second-dose timings of about 4 or about 12 weeks were pooled. V dropped 3 bases and J dropped 9 bases, with 12 bases sitting between them. The germline CDR1 and CDR2 sequences are MNHEY and SMNVEV (reference sequence). This CDR3 comprises 13 residues. This table comes from immunoSEQ multiplex PCR, and its TCRdb copy is limited to in-frame clones, with some not included. The sample has roughly 67,000 clones, 80% to 90% seen once. The clonotype was recovered from an adult who received the AZD1222 COVID-19 vaccine. The sequencing used peripheral blood, collected 28 days after the second AZD1222 dose. The chain has TRBV27 and TRBJ2-1, with D tentatively TRBD2 (6 bases). DNA for the CDR3: TGTGCCAGCAGTTTGTCTTACGGGAGTGAGCAGTTCTTC. The encoded protein is CASSLSYGSEQFF.